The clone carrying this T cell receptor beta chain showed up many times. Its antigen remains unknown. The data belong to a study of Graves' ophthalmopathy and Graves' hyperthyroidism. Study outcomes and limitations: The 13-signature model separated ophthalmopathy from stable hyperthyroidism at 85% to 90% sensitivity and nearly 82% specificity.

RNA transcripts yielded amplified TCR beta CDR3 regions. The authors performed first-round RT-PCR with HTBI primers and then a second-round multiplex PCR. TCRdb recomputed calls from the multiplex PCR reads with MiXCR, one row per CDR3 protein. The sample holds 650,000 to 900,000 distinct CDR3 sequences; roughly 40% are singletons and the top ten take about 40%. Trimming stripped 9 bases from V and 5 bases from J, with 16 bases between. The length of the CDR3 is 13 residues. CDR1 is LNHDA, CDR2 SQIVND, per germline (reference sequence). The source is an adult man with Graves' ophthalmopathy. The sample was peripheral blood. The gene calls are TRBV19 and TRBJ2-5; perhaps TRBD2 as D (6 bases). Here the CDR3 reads CASGTLTKETQYF. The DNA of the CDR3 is TGTGCCAGCGGGACTCTAACGAAGGAGACCCAGTACTTC.